This TCR beta chain came from a study of blood T cell repertoires in COVID-19 (dated by TCRdb to the early 2020s). General notes on the study: The collaborator samples originated in the United States, Italy and Spain and spanned the acute and convalescent phases of COVID-19. The prospective study material was composed of cDNA or gDNA derived from T cells, B-cell-depleted T cells, or PBMCs. HLA class I and class II types, where available, came from metadata supplied by the sample provider rather than from assay-based typing. Deeply sampled blood TCRbeta repertoires from subjects exposed to, actively infected with, or recovered from COVID-19 were included in the dataset. Samples were obtained from the ongoing ImmuneRACE study (first 160 participants) and from about 1,300 subjects provided by 6 global collaborators. Sample metadata almost always included a de-identified subject ID, COVID-19 status, age in years and sex. The repertoires were released in a freely available public database intended as a resource for research on the immune response to SARS-CoV-2. General conclusions and limits of the study: Clinical and demographic metadata were provided uncurated, with the amount varying by source and participant.

From the germline V gene, CDR1 is MNHNS and CDR2 is SASEGT. The cysteine opens and the phenylalanine closes a CDR3 of 12 amino acids. The CDR3 DNA has 36 bases and is translated from base 1. V is cut by 3 bases and J by 8 bases, and the space between the germline ends is 10 bases. This clone was counted only a few times. What antigen it recognizes has not been identified. No much larger clone is present one base from it, and per-base qualities are unavailable. Collaborating institutions collected whole blood in K2EDTA tubes following their own protocols. For TCRbeta analysis, collaborator samples were shipped as frozen whole blood, as isolated PBMCs, or as DNA extracted from either sample type. TCRbeta CDR3 regions were amplified from genomic DNA using the immunoSEQ Assay, a bias-controlled multiplex PCR. As for the authors' bioinformatics: The number of nucleated cells in each sample was estimated by amplification of reference gene primers within the assay. To quantify the absolute abundance of each unique TCRbeta CDR3 rearrangement, sequence reads were collapsed and filtered. For each sample, productive Simpson clonality was calculated by taking the square root of Simpson's diversity index across productive rearrangements. Imported from immuneACCESS, the table was reduced by TCRdb to in-frame sequences with V and J called. These copies leave out some clones; in studies compared against another copy, an unresolved V gene accounts for under half, and the cause of the remainder is not known. Clone size and V and J calls were adopted from that table, with D and trimming inferred from the DNA. The sample table records hundreds of thousands of clones; approximately 90% of these occur just once. Jointly, the top ten make up roughly 0.26% of the sample.

Recombination joined TRBV6-1 with TRBJ1-2; a weak D assignment points to TRBD1 (5 bases agree). The sequenced sample was peripheral blood. The TCR sequence derives from a woman under 30 with acute or convalescent COVID-19. The DNA sequence is as follows: TGTGCCAGCAGTGATGGACATCCAGGCTACACCTTC. It encodes CASSDGHPGYTF.